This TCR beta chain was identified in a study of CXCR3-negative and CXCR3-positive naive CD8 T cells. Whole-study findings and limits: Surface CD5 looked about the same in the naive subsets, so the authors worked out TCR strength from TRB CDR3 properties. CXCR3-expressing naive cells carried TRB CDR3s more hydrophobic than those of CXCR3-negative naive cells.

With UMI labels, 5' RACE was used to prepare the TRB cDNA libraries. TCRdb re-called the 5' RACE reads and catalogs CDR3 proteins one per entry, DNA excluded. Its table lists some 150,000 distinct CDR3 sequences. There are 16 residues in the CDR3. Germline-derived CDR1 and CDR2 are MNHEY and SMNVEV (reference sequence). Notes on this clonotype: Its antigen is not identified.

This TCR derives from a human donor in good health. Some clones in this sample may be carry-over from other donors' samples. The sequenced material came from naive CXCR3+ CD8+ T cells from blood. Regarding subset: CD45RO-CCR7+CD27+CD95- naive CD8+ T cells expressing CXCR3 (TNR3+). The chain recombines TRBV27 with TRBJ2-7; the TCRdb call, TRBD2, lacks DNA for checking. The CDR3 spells CASSPSGWEDSYEQYF.